These 2 T cell receptor beta chains were sequenced from one sample in a study of cytomegalovirus exposure and HLA in healthy donors. 13 Jbeta primers and 60 Vbeta primers were used for the PCR. TCRdb keeps only in-frame clones here, not all; method: immunoSEQ multiplex PCR. The sample records about 140,000 clones, roughly 70% being singletons. The source material was PBMCs. These receptors originate from a middle-aged woman in good health and CMV-seronegative.

This rearrangement joins TRBV19 to TRBJ2-2; possible D gene TRBD1, 10 bases. CDR1 and CDR2 (germline): LNHDA, SQIVND (reference sequence). V lost 7 bases to trimming and J lost 6 bases, with 21 bases between them. The CDR3 runs to 16 residues. DNA of the CDR3: TGTGCCAGTACAAAGCGGGGGGACAGGGGCGCCGGGGAGCTGTTTTTT. Translating gives CASTKRGDRGAGELFF.

Remarks on this clone: One end of the junction does not line up with germline, which may come from a read error. The V gene is TRBV6-6, the J gene TRBJ1-2; D not certain. CDR3 size: 13 residues. The germline V gene has CDR1 MNHNY and CDR2 SVGAGI (reference sequence). CDR3 sequence (DNA): TGTGCCAGCAGTTACCCCCAGCTCCAGGTCCCACTTTTC. It is translated as CASSYPQLQVPLF.